These T cell receptor beta chains were read from a single sample in a study of blood T cell repertoires in COVID-19. Some clones are missing from TCRdb's copy, which holds only in-frame ones; the method was immunoSEQ multiplex PCR. The sample lists about 200,000 clones; about nine tenths were seen once. Sample: peripheral blood. These receptors came from a man in his thirties or forties who had recovered from COVID-19. CDR3s include the opening cysteine and the closing phenylalanine or tryptophan. The D gene is left open where the match is weak. Some rows have no size entry. The others give once, few or many, or a class for an expanded clone.

d_gene,abundance,j_gene,v_gene,CDR3aa,CDR3nt
NA,NA,TRBJ2-1,TRBV18,CASSPGQGSYNEQFF,TGTGCCAGCTCACCTGGGCAGGGGTCCTACAATGAGCAGTTCTTC
NA,NA,TRBJ1-1,TRBV30,CAWSLQGSTEAFF,TGTGCCTGGAGCCTACAGGGCAGCACTGAAGCTTTCTTT
TRBD1,NA,TRBJ1-5,TRBV4-3,CASSRWTGAYQPQHF,TGCGCCAGCAGCCGATGGACAGGGGCTTATCAGCCCCAGCATTTT
TRBD2,NA,TRBJ2-2,TRBV30,CAWSRVPTSGAGELFF,TGTGCCTGGAGTAGAGTACCGACTAGCGGGGCCGGGGAGCTGTTTTTT
TRBD1,NA,TRBJ2-7,TRBV7-9,CASSLVTGGAVEQYF,TGTGCCAGCAGCTTAGTCACAGGGGGCGCGGTCGAGCAGTACTTC
NA,once,TRBJ1-1,TRBV29-1,CSVVTDMNTEAFF,TGCAGCGTGGTGACAGATATGAACACTGAAGCTTTCTTT
TRBD1,NA,TRBJ1-2,TRBV19,CASSLRTGDVGYTF,TGTGCCAGTAGTCTCCGGACAGGTGATGTTGGCTACACCTTC
TRBD2,NA,TRBJ2-3,TRBV25-1,CASSGGGMDTQYF,TGTGCCAGCAGTGGGGGAGGGATGGATACGCAGTATTTT
NA,NA,TRBJ1-2,TRBV9,CASNSDYGYTF,TGTGCCAGCAACTCGGACTATGGCTACACCTTC
NA,NA,TRBJ1-1,TRBV3-1/TRBV3-2,CASSQKSHAGEAFF,TGTGCCAGCAGCCAAAAAAGTCATGCCGGTGAAGCTTTCTTT
NA,NA,TRBJ2-7,TRBV28,CASRIPSGQTYEQYF,TGTGCCAGCAGGATTCCGTCTGGACAGACCTACGAGCAGTACTTC